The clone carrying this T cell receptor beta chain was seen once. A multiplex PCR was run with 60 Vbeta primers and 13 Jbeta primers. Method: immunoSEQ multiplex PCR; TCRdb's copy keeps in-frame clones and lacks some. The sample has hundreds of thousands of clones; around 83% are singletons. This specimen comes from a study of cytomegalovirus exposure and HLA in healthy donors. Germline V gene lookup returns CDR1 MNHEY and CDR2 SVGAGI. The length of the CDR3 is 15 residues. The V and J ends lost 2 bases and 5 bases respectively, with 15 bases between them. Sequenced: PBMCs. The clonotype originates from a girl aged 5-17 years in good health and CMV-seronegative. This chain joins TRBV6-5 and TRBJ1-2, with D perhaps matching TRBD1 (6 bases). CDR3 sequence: CASSYKSRGYYGYTF. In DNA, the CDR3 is TGTGCCAGCAGTTACAAGTCCAGGGGATATTATGGCTACACCTTC.